The table lists the clone carrying this TCR beta chain with many counts. Its target is unknown. Germline V gene sequence: CDR1 DFQATT, CDR2 SNEGSKA (reference sequence). The length of the CDR3 is 14 residues. Trimming left V 6 bases short and J 15 bases short, with 27 bases between. The data are from a study of prognosis after radiotherapy for stage I lung cancer. Findings of the study overall: The study left the tumor specificity of the expanded TCR clones undetermined.

CDR3 of TCR beta was amplified from genomic DNA via a two-round multiplex PCR. Gene-specific TRBV and TRBJ primers were used in PCR round one. A single record per CDR3 protein comes from TCRdb applying MiXCR to the multiplex PCR reads. The data contain roughly 13,000 distinct CDR3 sequences, roughly 25% of them singletons. The origin of this receptor is a donor aged 50 or older with non-small cell lung cancer. The V and J genes are TRBV20-1 and TRBJ2-1; D may match TRBD1 or TRBD2 (5 bases each). The sample in question was PBMCs, obtained before or after stereotactic body radiation therapy (not recorded which). Written as DNA, the CDR3 is TGCAGTGCGGTCCAAAACTCCGGGACCAGAACTCTGTTCTTC. Its protein product is CSAVQNSGTRTLFF.